Listed below are T cell receptor beta chains from one sample, sequenced in a study of blood T cell repertoires in COVID-19. Repertoires were generated with immunoSEQ multiplex PCR, while TCRdb's copy carries only in-frame clones and drops some. The table has approximately 250,000 clones, 85% seen once. Sequences were obtained from PBMCs or T cells enriched from blood (not recorded which). The receptors here all came from a woman aged 45-60 years with acute COVID-19. CDR3s include the opening cysteine and the closing phenylalanine or tryptophan. D genes are given only for firm matches. Clone size is given for some rows only: seen once, a few or many times, or a class if the clone is expanded.

>NA|TRBV2|NA|TRBJ1-6
TGTGCCAGCAGCGCCGGGAATTATAATTCACCCCTCCACTTT
CASSAGNYNSPLHF
>NA|TRBV21-1|NA|TRBJ2-1
TGTGCCAGAGGGGGGGATAGCCGAACAGGGAACCGGGAGCAGTTCTTC
CARGGDSRTGNREQFF
>NA|TRBV6-6|TRBD1|TRBJ1-2
TGTGCCAGCAGTTATTTGACAGGGGCGGCTAACTATGGCTACACCTTC
CASSYLTGAANYGYTF
>NA|TRBV30|TRBD1|TRBJ1-4
TGTGCCTGGAGTGTTCAAATTCGACAGGGCGAAAAACTGTTTTTT
CAWSVQIRQGEKLFF
>NA|TRBV4-2|NA|TRBJ2-5
TGTGCCAGCAGCCAAGATGGGCCGGATGGGACCCAGTACTTC
CASSQDGPDGTQYF
>NA|TRBV5-1|NA|TRBJ1-5
TGCGCCAGCAGCCAAGAACCGGGGTCCAATCAGCCCCAGCATTTT
CASSQEPGSNQPQHF
>NA|TRBV9|NA|TRBJ2-3
TGTGCCAGCAGCTACAAAGCCGACTACCCAGATACGCAGTATTTT
CASSYKADYPDTQYF
>NA|TRBV4-3|NA|TRBJ1-3
TGCGCCAGCAGCCAAGACTGGGCCCCCGGAAACACCATATATTTT
CASSQDWAPGNTIYF
>once|TRBV5-1|TRBD1|TRBJ1-1
TGCGCCAGCAGCTGGGGACAGACCCGGGGAACTGAAGCTTTCTTT
CASSWGQTRGTEAFF
>NA|TRBV6-5|NA|TRBJ1-5
TGTGCCAGCAGTTATGGCAGGGGCGGTGGTCAGCCCCAGCATTTT
CASSYGRGGGQPQHF
>NA|TRBV6-5|TRBD2|TRBJ2-3
TGTGCCAGCAGTTTGGGACTAGAGGGGCCAGATACGCAGTATTTT
CASSLGLEGPDTQYF
>few|TRBV10-3|NA|TRBJ2-1
TGTGCCATCAGTGAATCATACAATGAGCAGTTCTTC
CAISESYNEQFF
>NA|TRBV6-5|TRBD2|TRBJ2-3
TGTGCCAGCAGTTACTCGATACTAGCGGCTGGAGATACGCAGTATTTT
CASSYSILAAGDTQYF